Below, 27 T cell receptor beta chains from the same sample are listed, as sequenced in a study of regulatory T cells in long-lasting Graves disease. CDR3 regions were amplified by Arm-PCR using iRepertoire HTBI primers to build TCR beta libraries. Via MiXCR, TCRdb re-called the multiplex PCR reads, giving one row per CDR3 protein. The sample yields fewer than 550,000 distinct CDR3 sequences, roughly 16% seen once. Time point denoted: newly diagnosed GD, antithyroid drugs for less than 3 months. RNA extracted from PBMCs served as the sequencing template. The sample was also reused in another study, on T cells in Graves' hyperthyroidism and ophthalmopathy.

Here the sequenced sample was peripheral blood mononuclear cells (PBMCs), taken at new diagnosis, from a patient treated with antithyroid drugs. The receptors shown here come from a woman aged 35-60 years with Graves disease.

This clonotype occurred a few times. The chain employs TRBV9 and TRBJ1-6; 9 nucleotides line up with TRBD1. Germline CDR1 is SGDLS and CDR2 is YYNGEE. After removal of 5 bases from V and 11 bases from J, the junction contained 5 bases not matched to a gene. There are 13 residues in the CDR3. The CDR3 DNA is TGTGCCAGCAGTACAGGGGGCGGAACACCCCTCCACTTT. It specifies CASSTGGGTPLHF.

This clonotype has a count of ten or more. V and J are TRBV7-2 and TRBJ1-1; D remains ambiguous. Germline V gene data show CDR1 as SGHTA and CDR2 as FQGNSA. V was pared by 5 bases and J by 4 bases, with 14 bases between. The CDR3 is 14 amino acids. DNA for the CDR3: TGTGCCAGCAGCCTTCGGCCGGGAGGCACTGAAGCTTTCTTT. As protein: CASSLRPGGTEAFF. Complete variable domain (other parts from reference TRBV7-2 and TRBJ1-1): GAGVSQSPSNKVTEKGKDVELRCDPISGHTALYWYRQSLGQGLEFLIYFQGNSAPDKSGLPSDRFSAERTGGSVSTLTIQRTQQEDSAVYLCASSLRPGGTEAFFGQGTRLTVV.

V usage is TRBV10-3 and J usage is TRBJ1-6; D is undetermined. Per germline, CDR1 ENHRY and CDR2 SYGVKD. V shed 4 bases and J shed 7 bases, with 5 bases lying between them. The CDR3 consists of 12 residues. The CDR3 is CAISAFNSPLHF. The CDR3 DNA reads as TGTGCCATCAGTGCCTTCAATTCACCCCTCCACTTT.

This clonotype was detected a few times. The CDR3 sequence is CAWESLRRDEQYF. CDR3 DNA sequence: TGTGCCTGGGAGTCCCTAAGGAGGGACGAGCAGTACTTC. V gene TRBV30 combines with J gene TRBJ2-7; tentative D call: TRBD2 (6 bases). The germline V and J ends were trimmed by 5 bases and 5 bases, with 16 bases remaining between them. CDR3 size: 13 residues. Germline lookup yields CDR1 GTSNPN and CDR2 SVGIG (reference sequence).

This clonotype has ten or more counts. The chain links TRBV3-1 to TRBJ2-1; TRBD2 matches 16 bases. In germline, CDR1 is LGHDT, CDR2 YNNKEL (reference sequence). This CDR3 has 19 amino acids. Trimming cost V 0 bases and J 7 bases; bases outside gene matches: 9. CDR3 residues: CASSQDGTSGGGQVNEQFF. The CDR3 DNA follows: TGTGCCAGCAGCCAAGATGGGACTAGCGGGGGGGGCCAAGTTAATGAGCAGTTCTTC.

The chain carries TRBV19 and TRBJ1-5; possible D gene TRBD1, 5 bases. Germline lookup yields CDR1 LNHDA and CDR2 SQIVND (reference sequence). The CDR3 loop spans 14 amino acids. V gave up 6 bases and J gave up 5 bases, with 14 bases separating them. In nucleotides, the CDR3 is TGTGCCAGTAGGCGGCTGGGGCCTTATCAGCCCCAGCATTTT. Translation gives CASRRLGPYQPQHF.

This clonotype was recorded a few times. The chain employs TRBV9 and TRBJ1-1, with D perhaps TRBD1 (6 bases). Germline V gives CDR1 SGDLS, CDR2 YYNGEE. The CDR3 length is 14 residues. V lost 0 bases and J lost 7, with 13 bases in between. This chain's CDR3 is CASSVEGGDYEAFF. CDR3 coding DNA: TGTGCCAGCAGCGTAGAGGGGGGCGACTATGAAGCTTTCTTT.

This clonotype was counted at least ten times. The V and J genes are TRBV2 and TRBJ1-6; D remains unclear. CDR3 length: 15 residues. From germline, CDR1 is SNHLY and CDR2 FYNNEI. V lost 8 bases and J lost 7, with 18 bases in between. The CDR3 sequence is CASGREEQKNSPLHF. In nucleotides, the CDR3 is TGTGCCAGCGGAAGGGAGGAACAGAAAAATTCACCCCTCCACTTT.

The rearrangement links TRBV27 to TRBJ1-1, with unresolved D. Germline assignment: CDR1 MNHEY and CDR2 SMNVEV (reference sequence). The V and J ends lost 4 bases and 0 bases respectively, with 9 bases between them. CDR3 length equals 14 residues. The CDR3 loop reads CASSSRGMNTEAFF. The CDR3 nucleotides read TGTGCCAGCAGTTCTCGTGGGATGAACACTGAAGCTTTCTTT.

The chain couples TRBV4-1 to TRBJ1-5; no firm D call. Trimming pared 0 bases from V and 0 bases from J, leaving 15 bases between. Germline V gene data show CDR1 as MGHRA and CDR2 as YSYEKL. The CDR3 totals 18 residues. The CDR3 DNA follows: TGCGCCAGCAGCCAAGATGCGGGCAGTCGTTATAGCAATCAGCCCCAGCATTTT. This sequence encodes CASSQDAGSRYSNQPQHF.

In the case of this clonotype: The conserved final phenylalanine or tryptophan is absent from the CDR3, which likely points to a read error. The chain is built from TRBV6-1 and TRBJ1-3; D call uncertain. The CDR3 is 11 amino acids. CDR1 and CDR2 from the germline V gene are MNHNS and SASEGT. Between the trimmed V and J ends, which lost 6 bases and 3 bases, there was a span of 3 bases. The CDR3 sequence: CASRVGNTIYL. The CDR3, as DNA: TGTGCCAGCAGAGTTGGAAACACCATATATCTT.

Many counts were recorded for this clonotype. The chain combines TRBV20-1 with TRBJ2-3; the match to TRBD2 covers 7 bases. The germline V gene has CDR1 DFQATT and CDR2 SNEGSKA (reference sequence). V lost 3 bases, J lost 4 bases, and 7 bases stayed unmatched. The CDR3 runs to 14 residues. The CDR3 is CSASGTTPADTQYF. The CDR3 DNA reads as TGCAGTGCTAGCGGGACTACCCCCGCAGATACGCAGTATTTT.

This clonotype has more than one count but fewer than ten. Germline is not matched at one junction end, which may reflect a read error. This chain joins TRBV27 and TRBJ2-1, with D perhaps assigned TRBD1 or TRBD2 (5 bases each). The CDR3 sequence is 15 residues long. Germline values: CDR1 MNHEY, CDR2 SMNVEV (reference sequence). The CDR3 coding sequence is TGTGTCAGCAGCCGGGGACCCCCTGCTTTGGATGAGCAGTTCTTC. As protein: CVSSRGPPALDEQFF.

The V gene is TRBV28, the J gene TRBJ2-5; 8 bases fit TRBD2. This CDR3 has 17 residues. The germline V gene has CDR1 MDHEN and CDR2 SYDVKM. V lost 6 bases and J lost 6; bases outside the gene matches: 18. CDR3 region: CASRPPYSSGPGQTQYF. In DNA, the CDR3 is TGTGCCAGCAGACCTCCCTATTCTAGCGGGCCGGGGCAGACCCAGTACTTC. Looking up the rest from reference TRBV28 and TRBJ2-5 gives the full variable domain: DVKVTQSSRYLVKRTGEKVFLECVQDMDHENMFWYRQDPGLGLRLIYFSYDVKMKEKGDIPEGYSVSREKKERFSLILESASTNQTSMYLCASRPPYSSGPGQTQYFGPGTRLLVL.

This clonotype appeared many times. The chain joins TRBV30 to TRBJ2-3, with D maybe TRBD2 (6 bases). Trimming pared 3 bases from V and 3 bases from J, leaving 10 bases between. The CDR3 loop spans 13 amino acids. Germline CDR1 is GTSNPN and CDR2 is SVGIG (reference sequence). CDR3: CAWSRLETDTQYF. Here the CDR3 DNA reads TGTGCCTGGAGCCGACTAGAAACAGATACGCAGTATTTT.

This clonotype was seen repeatedly, ten times or more. The J gene is TRBJ2-1, the V gene TRBV15; TRBD2 might be the D (5 bases). CDR1 and CDR2 (germline): LNHNV, YYDKDF (reference sequence). CDR3 size: 15 residues. Trimming cost V 3 bases and J 8 bases, with 17 bases left between them. This CDR3 is CATSSLVDFADEQFF. CDR3 sequence (DNA): TGTGCCACCAGCAGTCTTGTGGACTTCGCCGATGAGCAGTTCTTC.

The CDR3 nucleotides are TGCGCCAGCAGCTTGAATCGGCAGCTGAACACTGAAGCTTTCTTT. It codes for CASSLNRQLNTEAFF. The rearrangement links TRBV5-1 to TRBJ1-1; no reliable D call. With 1 base removed from V and 0 bases from J, the gap between germline ends came to 10 bases. The CDR3 is made up of 15 amino acids. Germline CDR1 and CDR2: SGHRS and YFSETQ.

A few counts support this clonotype. The J gene is TRBJ2-1, the V gene TRBV29-1, with TRBD1 identical over 7 bases. The CDR3 spans 15 residues. The germline V gene encodes CDR1 SQVTM and CDR2 ANQGSEA. V shed 6 bases, J shed 0 bases, and the junction held 8 bases outside the gene matches. The DNA of the CDR3 is TGCAGCGTCGCTACGGGACAGAACTCCTACAATGAGCAGTTCTTC. Amino acids: CSVATGQNSYNEQFF.

This clonotype has more than one count but fewer than ten. V is TRBV11-3 and J is TRBJ2-1, with D tentatively TRBD1 or TRBD2 (6 bases each). Germline CDR1 is SGHNT and CDR2 is YENEEA. The ends were cut back, 6 bases at V and 2 bases at J, with 11 bases in the middle. This CDR3 region has 14 residues. The CDR3 DNA reads TGTGCCAGCAGTTGGGGGGCCCCCTACAATGAGCAGTTCTTC. Translating it yields CASSWGAPYNEQFF.

The table lists this clonotype with a few counts. The chain carries TRBV3-1 and TRBJ2-7; D gene ambiguous. Germline CDR1 LGHDT, CDR2 YNNKEL (reference sequence). CDR3 length: 15 residues. The V end lost 5 bases, the J end lost 0 bases, and 14 bases lay between the germline ends. As DNA, the CDR3 is TGTGCCAGCAGCGAACGGGTGGTAAGCTCCTACGAGCAGTACTTC. Translated: CASSERVVSSYEQYF.

This clonotype came up many times. The rearrangement links TRBV11-2 to TRBJ2-1; D is undetermined. The germline V gene has CDR1 SGHAT and CDR2 FQNNGV. The CDR3 covers 16 residues. V lost 5 bases to trimming and J lost 4 bases, with 18 bases between them. CDR3 sequence reads: CASSEGVAAIYNEQFF. The DNA of the CDR3 is TGTGCCAGCAGCGAAGGCGTGGCAGCGATATACAATGAGCAGTTCTTC.

This clonotype was counted only a few times. The chain joins TRBV6-1 to TRBJ2-2; D gene uncertain. Germline values: CDR1 MNHNS, CDR2 SASEGT. The germline V and J ends were trimmed by 8 bases and 0 bases, with 13 bases remaining between them. The CDR3 runs 15 residues. CDR3 in amino acids: CASPRTGTNTGELFF. The CDR3 DNA is TGTGCCAGCCCCCGGACGGGTACGAACACCGGGGAGCTGTTTTTT.

This clonotype was counted between two and nine times. The chain is built from TRBV20-1 and TRBJ1-2; TRBD1 matches at 7 bases. This CDR3 spans 12 amino acids. Losses at the gene ends were 6 bases for V and 6 bases for J; bases not matched to a gene: 7. Germline V lookup: CDR1 DFQATT, CDR2 SNEGSKA (reference sequence). The CDR3 protein is CSAGTDIHGYTF. In nucleotides, the CDR3 is TGCAGTGCCGGGACAGACATCCATGGCTACACCTTC.

This clonotype was counted a few times. The rearrangement links TRBV6-2 or TRBV6-3 to TRBJ1-6; 7 bases align to TRBD1. Unmatched junction bases numbered 10, after V lost 2 bases and J lost 9 bases. This CDR3 contains 16 residues. The V gene's germline CDR1 is MNHEY and CDR2 SVGEGT. The CDR3, as DNA: TGTGCCAGCAGTTACGGGACAGAAAGATTTGTTTCACCCCTCCACTTT. This gives the protein CASSYGTERFVSPLHF.

The rearrangement uses TRBV27 and TRBJ2-2; no reliable D call. Germline loops: CDR1 MNHEY, CDR2 SMNVEV (reference sequence). The CDR3 totals 14 residues. V gave up 7 bases and J gave up 6 bases, with 15 bases separating them. The CDR3 spells CASTPGSTAGELFF. In DNA, the CDR3 is TGTGCCAGCACCCCGGGCAGCACCGCCGGGGAGCTGTTTTTT.

This clonotype was picked up many times. The V gene is TRBV12-3 or TRBV12-4, the J gene TRBJ1-1, with TRBD1 identical over 9 bases. The CDR3 extends over 15 amino acids. The trim removed 4 bases at V and 6 bases at J, leaving 9 bases unmatched. CDR3 bases: TGTGCCAGCAGTTACCGGGACAGGGCCAATTCTGAAGCTTTCTTT. Its translation is CASSYRDRANSEAFF.

This clonotype was recorded many times. The chain couples TRBV7-8 to TRBJ2-7; D unresolved. Trimming cost V 5 bases and J 4 bases, with 21 bases left between them. The length of the CDR3 is 16 residues. Germline V gene data show CDR1 as SGHVS and CDR2 as FQNEAQ. Here the CDR3 DNA reads TGTGCCAGCAGCCTGTTAGATCAGACCCGCCGATACGAGCAGTACTTC. It translates to CASSLLDQTRRYEQYF.